The rows below give T cell receptor beta chains drawn from one sample of a study of blood T cell repertoires in COVID-19. Generated by immunoSEQ multiplex PCR, the TCRdb table keeps only in-frame clones and is missing some. The sample contains about 170,000 clones, roughly 81% of which appear only once. Material for sequencing was peripheral blood. The receptors were sampled from a man aged 40-49 years who had recovered from COVID-19. Both conserved end residues are part of each CDR3. D genes are given only for firm matches. Expanded clones get a size class; other rows say once, few or many, or leave the size out.

clone size: -; V gene: TRBV15; J gene: TRBJ2-7; D gene: -; CDR3 protein: CATSRDLYGTTYEQYF; CDR3 DNA: TGTGCCACCAGCAGAGATCTCTATGGGACAACCTACGAGCAGTACTTC
clone size: -; V gene: TRBV7-7; J gene: TRBJ2-3; D gene: TRBD1; CDR3 protein: CASRRSTGATDTQYF; CDR3 DNA: TGTGCTAGCAGGCGATCGACAGGGGCCACAGATACGCAGTATTTT
clone size: -; V gene: TRBV4-2; J gene: TRBJ2-1; D gene: -; CDR3 protein: CASSQDRTGYNEQFF; CDR3 DNA: TGTGCCAGCAGCCAAGATAGGACGGGGTACAATGAGCAGTTCTTC
clone size: -; V gene: TRBV30; J gene: TRBJ1-5; D gene: TRBD1; CDR3 protein: CAWSHGQGIHQPQHF; CDR3 DNA: TGTGCCTGGAGTCACGGACAGGGGATACATCAGCCCCAGCATTTT
clone size: -; V gene: TRBV28; J gene: TRBJ2-5; D gene: TRBD1; CDR3 protein: CASSHPDRDSQETQYF; CDR3 DNA: TGTGCCAGCAGCCACCCCGACCGGGACAGTCAAGAGACCCAGTACTTC
clone size: -; V gene: TRBV10-3; J gene: TRBJ1-1; D gene: TRBD1; CDR3 protein: CAMWDRAGEAFF; CDR3 DNA: TGTGCCATGTGGGACAGGGCAGGTGAAGCTTTCTTT
clone size: -; V gene: TRBV11-1; J gene: TRBJ2-7; D gene: -; CDR3 protein: CASSHTPSYEQYF; CDR3 DNA: TGTGCCAGCAGCCACACCCCGTCTTACGAGCAGTACTTC
clone size: -; V gene: TRBV27; J gene: TRBJ2-2; D gene: -; CDR3 protein: CASSYPAEGELFF; CDR3 DNA: TGTGCCAGCAGTTATCCTGCTGAGGGGGAGCTGTTTTTT
clone size: once; V gene: TRBV5-4; J gene: TRBJ2-3; D gene: TRBD1; CDR3 protein: CASHGTGPTDTQYF; CDR3 DNA: TGTGCGTCTCATGGGACAGGACCCACAGATACGCAGTATTTT
clone size: -; V gene: TRBV5-6; J gene: TRBJ2-3; D gene: -; CDR3 protein: CASSLDFQVSDTQYF; CDR3 DNA: TGTGCCAGCAGCTTGGATTTCCAGGTGTCAGATACGCAGTATTTT
clone size: -; V gene: TRBV30; J gene: TRBJ1-6; D gene: TRBD1; CDR3 protein: CAWETGGNSPLHF; CDR3 DNA: TGTGCCTGGGAGACAGGGGGCAACTCACCCCTCCACTTT
clone size: once; V gene: TRBV7-2; J gene: TRBJ2-1; D gene: TRBD2; CDR3 protein: CASSYLAGPYNEQFF; CDR3 DNA: TGTGCCAGCAGCTATCTAGCGGGACCGTACAATGAGCAGTTCTTC
clone size: once; V gene: TRBV10-3; J gene: TRBJ2-2; D gene: TRBD2; CDR3 protein: CATGAGGLAANTGELFF; CDR3 DNA: TGTGCCACCGGGGCAGGGGGACTAGCGGCTAACACCGGGGAGCTGTTTTTT
clone size: -; V gene: TRBV4-3; J gene: TRBJ1-1; D gene: -; CDR3 protein: CASSLLLNTEAFF; CDR3 DNA: TGCGCCAGCAGCCTCCTACTGAACACTGAAGCTTTCTTT
clone size: -; V gene: TRBV7-9; J gene: TRBJ1-4; D gene: TRBD1; CDR3 protein: CASSPMTGGASLFF; CDR3 DNA: TGTGCCAGCAGCCCCATGACAGGGGGAGCCAGCCTGTTTTTT
clone size: -; V gene: TRBV6-5; J gene: TRBJ2-7; D gene: TRBD1; CDR3 protein: CASSPTGQGSYEQYF; CDR3 DNA: TGTGCCAGCAGTCCTACGGGACAGGGGTCCTACGAGCAGTACTTC
clone size: -; V gene: TRBV19; J gene: TRBJ1-2; D gene: -; CDR3 protein: CASSPSSRVGYTF; CDR3 DNA: TGTGCCAGTAGCCCCTCCTCCCGGGTCGGCTACACCTTC
clone size: -; V gene: TRBV29-1; J gene: TRBJ2-7; D gene: TRBD2; CDR3 protein: CSAPRGDQYEQYF; CDR3 DNA: TGCAGTGCTCCCCGGGGGGATCAGTACGAGCAGTACTTC
clone size: few; V gene: TRBV14; J gene: TRBJ1-2; D gene: -; CDR3 protein: CASSQGTYGYTF; CDR3 DNA: TGTGCCAGCAGCCAAGGGACATATGGCTACACCTTC
clone size: -; V gene: TRBV10-3; J gene: TRBJ2-5; D gene: TRBD1; CDR3 protein: CAIGDRGETQYF; CDR3 DNA: TGTGCCATCGGGGACAGGGGTGAGACCCAGTACTTC
clone size: once; V gene: TRBV28; J gene: TRBJ2-7; D gene: TRBD2; CDR3 protein: CASSPGGRVLGVWYEQYF; CDR3 DNA: TGTGCCAGCAGTCCCGGGGGGAGAGTACTAGGTGTATGGTACGAGCAGTACTTC
clone size: -; V gene: TRBV21-1; J gene: TRBJ1-5; D gene: -; CDR3 protein: CASSKAPGTAASQPQHF; CDR3 DNA: TGTGCCAGCAGCAAAGCGCCCGGGACAGCAGCAAGTCAGCCCCAGCATTTT
clone size: -; V gene: TRBV6-6; J gene: TRBJ2-2; D gene: TRBD1; CDR3 protein: CASSYSGQGTGELFF; CDR3 DNA: TGTGCCAGCAGTTACAGCGGACAGGGAACCGGGGAGCTGTTTTTT
clone size: few; V gene: TRBV28; J gene: TRBJ2-2; D gene: -; CDR3 protein: CASSPPPGTSNTGELFF; CDR3 DNA: TGTGCCAGCAGTCCCCCCCCCGGGACATCGAACACCGGGGAGCTGTTTTTT
clone size: -; V gene: TRBV5-5; J gene: TRBJ2-3; D gene: TRBD1; CDR3 protein: CASSYPRDRTTDTQYF; CDR3 DNA: TGTGCCAGCAGCTATCCCCGGGACAGAACCACAGATACGCAGTATTTT
clone size: -; V gene: TRBV27; J gene: TRBJ2-1; D gene: -; CDR3 protein: CASRLQGSEQFF; CDR3 DNA: TGTGCCAGCAGGCTCCAGGGGTCTGAGCAGTTCTTC
clone size: -; V gene: TRBV7-2; J gene: TRBJ2-4; D gene: -; CDR3 protein: CASSLAVESIQYF; CDR3 DNA: TGTGCCAGCAGCTTAGCGGTGGAGAGCATTCAGTACTTC
clone size: -; V gene: TRBV10-3; J gene: TRBJ1-2; D gene: -; CDR3 protein: CAISELNREGVDYTF; CDR3 DNA: TGTGCCATCAGTGAGTTAAACAGGGAGGGGGTGGACTACACCTTC
clone size: -; V gene: TRBV4-3; J gene: TRBJ2-7; D gene: -; CDR3 protein: CASSQDLSGDFVYEQYF; CDR3 DNA: TGCGCCAGCAGCCAAGATCTCTCAGGGGATTTTGTCTACGAGCAGTACTTC
clone size: -; V gene: TRBV3-1/TRBV3-2; J gene: TRBJ1-2; D gene: -; CDR3 protein: CASSQRVSGESYGYTF; CDR3 DNA: TGTGCCAGCAGCCAAAGAGTGTCAGGGGAGTCCTATGGCTACACCTTC
clone size: once; V gene: TRBV28; J gene: TRBJ2-5; D gene: TRBD2; CDR3 protein: CASSSGRKETQYF; CDR3 DNA: TGTGCCAGCAGTAGCGGGAGGAAAGAGACCCAGTACTTC
clone size: -; V gene: TRBV30; J gene: TRBJ1-4; D gene: -; CDR3 protein: CAWSLQNNEKLFF; CDR3 DNA: TGTGCCTGGAGTCTTCAGAATAATGAAAAACTGTTTTTT
clone size: -; V gene: TRBV6-2/TRBV6-3; J gene: TRBJ2-7; D gene: TRBD1; CDR3 protein: CASSYSVRGYEQYF; CDR3 DNA: TGTGCCAGCAGTTACTCAGTCAGGGGGTACGAGCAGTACTTC
clone size: -; V gene: TRBV28; J gene: TRBJ2-1; D gene: -; CDR3 protein: CASAGRYGHTYNEQFF; CDR3 DNA: TGTGCCAGCGCGGGTCGGTACGGCCACACCTACAATGAGCAGTTCTTC
clone size: -; V gene: TRBV11-2; J gene: TRBJ2-7; D gene: TRBD2; CDR3 protein: CASSFPGTRSYEQYF; CDR3 DNA: TGTGCCAGCAGCTTCCCCGGGACTAGATCCTACGAGCAGTACTTC
clone size: -; V gene: TRBV6-5; J gene: TRBJ1-2; D gene: -; CDR3 protein: CASSYSDSNYGYTF; CDR3 DNA: TGTGCCAGCAGTTACTCCGACAGTAACTATGGCTACACCTTC
clone size: -; V gene: TRBV7-9; J gene: TRBJ2-2; D gene: TRBD2; CDR3 protein: CASQREGYTGELFF; CDR3 DNA: TGTGCCAGCCAGCGGGAGGGCTACACCGGGGAGCTGTTTTTT
clone size: -; V gene: TRBV10-3; J gene: TRBJ1-2; D gene: TRBD1; CDR3 protein: CAISGGGDYGYTF; CDR3 DNA: TGTGCCATCAGTGGAGGGGGCGACTATGGCTACACCTTC
clone size: -; V gene: TRBV11-2; J gene: TRBJ1-1; D gene: -; CDR3 protein: CASSFSPNTEAFF; CDR3 DNA: TGTGCCAGCAGCTTTAGCCCAAACACTGAAGCTTTCTTT
clone size: -; V gene: TRBV6-5; J gene: TRBJ2-1; D gene: -; CDR3 protein: CASSPPGAEQFF; CDR3 DNA: TGTGCCAGCAGCCCCCCGGGAGCGGAGCAGTTCTTC
clone size: -; V gene: TRBV4-2; J gene: TRBJ2-5; D gene: TRBD2; CDR3 protein: CASSQGVGLTSGKKETQYF; CDR3 DNA: TGTGCCAGCAGCCAAGGGGTGGGGCTCACTAGCGGGAAAAAAGAGACCCAGTACTTC
clone size: -; V gene: TRBV4-3; J gene: TRBJ2-6; D gene: -; CDR3 protein: CASSQDRGALGANVLTF; CDR3 DNA: TGCGCCAGCAGCCAAGATCGGGGGGCGCTAGGGGCCAACGTCCTGACTTTC
clone size: -; V gene: TRBV6-5; J gene: TRBJ1-2; D gene: TRBD1; CDR3 protein: CASSYSPGTGVGYTF; CDR3 DNA: TGTGCCAGCAGTTACTCGCCCGGGACAGGGGTTGGCTACACCTTC
clone size: -; V gene: TRBV9; J gene: TRBJ1-1; D gene: -; CDR3 protein: CASSPRSGAPVEAEAFF; CDR3 DNA: TGTGCCAGCAGCCCGCGCTCAGGGGCCCCCGTCGAGGCTGAAGCTTTCTTT
clone size: once; V gene: TRBV19; J gene: TRBJ2-1; D gene: TRBD2; CDR3 protein: CASSMEAGLNNEQFF; CDR3 DNA: TGTGCCAGTAGTATGGAAGCGGGGCTGAACAATGAGCAGTTCTTC
clone size: -; V gene: TRBV5-1; J gene: TRBJ1-2; D gene: TRBD1; CDR3 protein: CASSNLAGTGGTGYTF; CDR3 DNA: TGCGCCAGCAGCAACCTAGCGGGGACAGGGGGAACGGGCTACACCTTC
clone size: once; V gene: TRBV4-1; J gene: TRBJ2-2; D gene: -; CDR3 protein: CASSQGGGLGGELFF; CDR3 DNA: TGCGCCAGCAGCCAAGGGGGGGGCCTTGGCGGGGAGCTGTTTTTT
clone size: few; V gene: TRBV11-2; J gene: TRBJ1-1; D gene: -; CDR3 protein: CASSSSDRNTEAFF; CDR3 DNA: TGTGCCAGCAGCTCTTCCGACAGGAACACTGAAGCTTTCTTT
clone size: -; V gene: TRBV3-1/TRBV3-2; J gene: TRBJ2-3; D gene: TRBD2; CDR3 protein: CASSHRLAGGPDTQYF; CDR3 DNA: TGTGCCAGCAGCCACCGACTAGCGGGGGGGCCAGATACGCAGTATTTT
clone size: -; V gene: TRBV7-9; J gene: TRBJ2-2; D gene: -; CDR3 protein: CASSGEVHTGELFF; CDR3 DNA: TGTGCCAGCAGCGGGGAGGTTCACACCGGGGAGCTGTTTTTT
clone size: -; V gene: TRBV4-2; J gene: TRBJ1-3; D gene: -; CDR3 protein: CASYGGMGNTIYF; CDR3 DNA: TGTGCCAGCTACGGGGGGATGGGAAACACCATATATTTT
clone size: -; V gene: TRBV19; J gene: TRBJ1-1; D gene: -; CDR3 protein: CASTLLGGTEAFF; CDR3 DNA: TGTGCCAGTACCTTATTGGGGGGCACTGAAGCTTTCTTT